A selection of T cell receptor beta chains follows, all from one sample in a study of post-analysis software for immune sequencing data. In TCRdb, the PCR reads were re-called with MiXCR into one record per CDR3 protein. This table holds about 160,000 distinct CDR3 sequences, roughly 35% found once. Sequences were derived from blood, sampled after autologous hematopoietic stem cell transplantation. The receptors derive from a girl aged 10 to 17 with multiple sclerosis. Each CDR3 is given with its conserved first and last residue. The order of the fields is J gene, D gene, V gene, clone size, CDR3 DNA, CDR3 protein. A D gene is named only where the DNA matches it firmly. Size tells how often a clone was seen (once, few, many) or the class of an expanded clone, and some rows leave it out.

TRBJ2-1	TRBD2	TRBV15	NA	TGTGCCACCAGCAAATTGACTAGCGGGAGGGCCACTTACAATGAGCAGTTCTTC	CATSKLTSGRATYNEQFF
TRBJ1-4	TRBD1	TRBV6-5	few	TGTGCCAGCAGAAAGACAGGGGGCGGTGAAAAACTGTTTTTT	CASRKTGGGEKLFF
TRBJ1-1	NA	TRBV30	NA	TGTGCCTGGAGTGTATGGGGCAGCTTGAACACTGAAGCTTTCTTT	CAWSVWGSLNTEAFF
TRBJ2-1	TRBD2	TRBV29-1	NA	TGCAGCGTTACGACTAGCGCCCTTCTAAGTGGGCAGTTCTTC	CSVTTSALLSGQFF
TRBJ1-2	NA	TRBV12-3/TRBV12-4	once	TGTGCCAGCAGTTTAGTGGCCTTCGACATGGACTATGGCTACACCTTC	CASSLVAFDMDYGYTF
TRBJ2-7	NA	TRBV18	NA	TGTGCCAGCTCACCAGGGACTTTTAGCTCCTACGAGCAGTACTTC	CASSPGTFSSYEQYF
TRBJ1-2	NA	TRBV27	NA	TGTGCCGGCAGTTTATCAGTAGCAGGGACCTATGGCTACACCTTC	CAGSLSVAGTYGYTF
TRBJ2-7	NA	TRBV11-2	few	TGTGCCAGCAGCCGAGAGGACGAAAGCCTCTACGAGCAGTACTTC	CASSREDESLYEQYF
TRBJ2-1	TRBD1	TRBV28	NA	TGTGCCAGCAGTTTATGGGGGACAGGGAGCAATGAGCAGTTCTTC	CASSLWGTGSNEQFF
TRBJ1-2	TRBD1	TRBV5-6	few	TGTGCCAGCAGCTTGAACAGGGGCTATGGCTACACCTTC	CASSLNRGYGYTF
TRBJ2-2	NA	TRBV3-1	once	TGTGCCAGCAGCCCTCAGGGCGGAGCCACCGGGGAGCTGTTTTTT	CASSPQGGATGELFF
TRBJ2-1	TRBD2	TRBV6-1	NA	TGTGCCAGCAGGAAGAGGGCCGGAGCGGGAGCCCTCTACAATGAGCAGTTCTTC	CASRKRAGAGALYNEQFF
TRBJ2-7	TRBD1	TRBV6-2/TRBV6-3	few	TGTGCCAGCAGTTACACCCCCGACAGGGGGCTCTCCTACGAGCAGTACTTC	CASSYTPDRGLSYEQYF
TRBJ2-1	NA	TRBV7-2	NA	TGTGCCAGCAGCCTCGGAGGTCTCCGACTGGAGGGGAATGAGCAGTTCTTC	CASSLGGLRLEGNEQFF
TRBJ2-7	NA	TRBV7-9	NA	TGTGCCAGCGGGGACGGGTCCTACGAGCAGTACTTC	CASGDGSYEQYF
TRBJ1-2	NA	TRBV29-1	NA	TGCAGCGCCCAGGAGTTCTATGGCTACACCTTC	CSAQEFYGYTF
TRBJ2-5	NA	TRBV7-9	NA	TGTGCCAGCAGCTTAGCCGGGAAGTTGGAGACCCAGTACTTC	CASSLAGKLETQYF
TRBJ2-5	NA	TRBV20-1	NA	TGCAGTGCTAGCGGGGGTGAAGAGACCCAGTACTTC	CSASGGEETQYF
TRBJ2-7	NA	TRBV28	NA	TGTGCCAGCAGAGACAGCGGCAGCTCCTACGAGCAGTACTTC	CASRDSGSSYEQYF
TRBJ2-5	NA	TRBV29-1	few	TGCAGCGTTGAAGAATGGAGAGACGGGGAGACCCAGTACTTC	CSVEEWRDGETQYF
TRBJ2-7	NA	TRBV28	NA	TGTGCCAGCAGTTTGGCCGGAGGGCCCCCTGGCGAGCAGTACTTC	CASSLAGGPPGEQYF
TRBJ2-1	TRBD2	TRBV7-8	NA	TGTGCCAGCAGCGGCAGGGGGCTAGCGGGAGGGATTCACTGCAATGAGCAGTTCTTC	CASSGRGLAGGIHCNEQFF
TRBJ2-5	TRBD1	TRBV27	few	TGTGCCAGCAGTTTATCGACAGGGGGAGAGACCCAGTACTTC	CASSLSTGGETQYF
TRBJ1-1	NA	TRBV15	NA	TGTGCCACCAGCAGAGAAGCCGGGTGGGGCACTGAAGCTTTCTTT	CATSREAGWGTEAFF
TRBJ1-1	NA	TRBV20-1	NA	TGCAGTGCTACCGGGGCCCGGCCGGGGCGAAATATGAACACTGAAGCTTTCTTT	CSATGARPGRNMNTEAFF
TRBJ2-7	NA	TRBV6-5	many	TGTGCCAGCAGTTACAAATGGGGTTCCCACGAGCAGTACTTC	CASSYKWGSHEQYF
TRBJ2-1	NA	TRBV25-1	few	TGTGCCAGCAGTACGGGTTACAATGAGCAGTTCTTC	CASSTGYNEQFF
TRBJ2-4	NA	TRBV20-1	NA	TGCAGCTTCAAGACCAGAAACATTCAGTACTTC	CSFKTRNIQYF
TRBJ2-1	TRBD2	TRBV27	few	TGTGCCAGCAGCCTCCCGGGGGGGCAGAGCAATGAGCAGTTCTTC	CASSLPGGQSNEQFF
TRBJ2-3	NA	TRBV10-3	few	TGTGCCATCAGTGAGTCTGGAATTGCCGGAGATACGCAGTATTTT	CAISESGIAGDTQYF
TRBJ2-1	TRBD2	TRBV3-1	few	TGTTCGACTGAGTCGGCGGGAGATGAGCAGTTCTTC	CSTESAGDEQFF
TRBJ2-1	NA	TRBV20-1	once	TGCAGTGCCGGACTGTACAATGGGCAGTTCTTC	CSAGLYNGQFF
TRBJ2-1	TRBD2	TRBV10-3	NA	TGTGCCATCAGTGAGGCGACTAGCGGGTCCTGCAATGAGCAGTTCTTC	CAISEATSGSCNEQFF
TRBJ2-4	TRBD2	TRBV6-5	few	TGTGCCAGCAGTTACGGGCGGGAGGGGAGGGCCAAAAACATTCAGTACTTC	CASSYGREGRAKNIQYF
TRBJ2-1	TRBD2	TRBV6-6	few	TGTGCCAGCAGTTACAACGGACTAGCGGGAGACAATGAGCAGTTCTTC	CASSYNGLAGDNEQFF
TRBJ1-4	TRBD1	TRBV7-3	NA	TGTGCCAGCAGCCCCACCATACAGGGGGTTAATGAAAAACTGTTTTTT	CASSPTIQGVNEKLFF
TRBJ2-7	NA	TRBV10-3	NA	TGTGCCATCAGTGAGGGGGGAACCTACGAGCAGTACTTC	CAISEGGTYEQYF
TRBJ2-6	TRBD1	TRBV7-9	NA	TGTGCCAGCAGCTTAGCAAGGCAGGGGGCCGTTGGGGCCAACGTCCTGACTTTC	CASSLARQGAVGANVLTF
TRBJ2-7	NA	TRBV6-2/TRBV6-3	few	TGTGCCAGCACTACAGCCCTACCCCCCTACGAGCAGTACTTC	CASTTALPPYEQYF
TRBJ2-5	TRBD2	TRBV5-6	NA	TGTGCCAGCAGCCTCGCTAGCGGGGTAAGAGAGACCCAGTACTTC	CASSLASGVRETQYF
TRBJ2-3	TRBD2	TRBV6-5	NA	TGTGCCAGCAGTTACTCGACTAGCGGGAGTTCAGATACGCAGTATTTT	CASSYSTSGSSDTQYF
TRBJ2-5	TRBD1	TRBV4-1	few	TGCGCCAGCAGCCAACAGAACAGGGGGACACAAGAGACCCAGTACTTC	CASSQQNRGTQETQYF
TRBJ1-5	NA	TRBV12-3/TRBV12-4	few	TGTGCCAGCAGTCTGAGACAGAGCAATCAGCCCCAGCATTTT	CASSLRQSNQPQHF